Listed below are T cell receptor beta chains from one sample, sequenced in a study of blood T cell repertoires in COVID-19. Profiling relied on immunoSEQ multiplex PCR, and the TCRdb table lists in-frame clones only, not all of them. The table records hundreds of thousands of clones, roughly nine tenths of them present only once. Sequences were obtained from PBMCs or T cells enriched from blood (not recorded which). The receptor source for this set is a man aged 55 to 70 who had recovered from COVID-19. CDR3s include the opening cysteine and the closing phenylalanine or tryptophan. The D gene is left open where the match is weak. Part of the rows lack a size; the others show once, few, many or a class for expanded clones.

TRBD1	TRBV19	-	TRBJ1-2	CASRQDGTGTYGYTF	TGTGCCAGTAGACAGGATGGGACAGGCACTTATGGCTACACCTTC
-	TRBV15	-	TRBJ2-1	CATSRPSDLYNEQFF	TGTGCCACCAGCAGACCTAGCGACCTTTACAATGAGCAGTTCTTC
TRBD1	TRBV29-1	-	TRBJ1-6	CSVRTGRGSPLHF	TGCAGCGTCCGGACAGGGCGGGGTTCACCCCTCCACTTT
-	TRBV4-2	-	TRBJ1-6	CASSQAGEGSPLHF	TGTGCCAGCAGCCAAGCAGGGGAAGGATCACCCCTCCACTTT
-	TRBV28	-	TRBJ2-6	CASSPLLQGSGANVLTF	TGTGCCAGCAGTCCACTACTACAGGGTTCTGGGGCCAACGTCCTGACTTTC
-	TRBV10-3	-	TRBJ2-2	CAINPGPGELFF	TGTGCCATCAATCCAGGGCCCGGGGAGCTGTTTTTT
TRBD2	TRBV3-1/TRBV3-2	many	TRBJ2-7	CASSHRLAGGGEQYF	TGTGCCAGCAGCCATCGACTAGCGGGAGGTGGCGAGCAGTACTTC
-	TRBV20-1	-	TRBJ2-5	CSASLQVETQYF	TGCAGTGCTAGTTTACAGGTCGAGACCCAGTACTTC
TRBD2	TRBV14	-	TRBJ2-4	CASSQGTGLAAKNIQYF	TGTGCCAGCAGCCAAGGAACCGGACTAGCGGCCAAAAACATTCAGTACTTC
-	TRBV7-9	-	TRBJ2-2	CASRSRASNTGELFF	TGTGCCAGCAGATCCAGGGCCTCGAACACCGGGGAGCTGTTTTTT
-	TRBV30	-	TRBJ2-7	CACRSTEGASYEQYF	TGTGCCTGCAGGAGTACTGAGGGAGCTTCCTACGAGCAGTACTTC
-	TRBV9	-	TRBJ1-2	CASSVSVSSGYTF	TGTGCCAGCAGCGTTAGTGTTTCAAGTGGCTACACCTTC
TRBD2	TRBV7-3	-	TRBJ2-5	CASSFGAGEAQYF	TGTGCCAGCAGCTTTGGGGCGGGAGAGGCCCAGTACTTC
-	TRBV24-1	-	TRBJ2-2	CATSDLEGGAGTGELFF	TGTGCCACCAGTGATTTGGAGGGGGGGGCCGGCACCGGGGAGCTGTTTTTT
-	TRBV5-5	once	TRBJ2-1	CASSPILRDYNEQFF	TGTGCCAGCAGCCCTATCCTACGAGACTACAATGAGCAGTTCTTC
-	TRBV24-1	-	TRBJ1-1	CATSDRTTVGTEAFF	TGTGCCACCAGTGATCGGACAACCGTGGGGACTGAAGCTTTCTTT
-	TRBV7-2	-	TRBJ2-5	CASSSPFEVRTQYF	TGTGCCAGCAGCTCCCCCTTTGAGGTACGGACCCAGTACTTC
TRBD2	TRBV27	-	TRBJ2-3	CASSGRGGAYTQYF	TGTGCCAGCTCCGGGCGGGGGGGTGCATATACGCAGTATTTT
-	TRBV24-1	-	TRBJ2-1	CATSDGMEPNEQFF	TGTGCCACCAGTGATGGTATGGAGCCCAATGAGCAGTTCTTC
TRBD1	TRBV6-5	-	TRBJ1-3	CASRQGQAANTIYF	TGTGCCAGCCGACAGGGACAGGCGGCAAACACCATATATTTT
TRBD1	TRBV19	once	TRBJ1-1	CASSVTGVAEAFF	TGTGCCAGTAGTGTAACAGGGGTTGCTGAAGCTTTCTTT
-	TRBV5-6	-	TRBJ2-4	CASSLAESVRWENIQYF	TGTGCCAGCAGCTTGGCGGAAAGCGTCCGGTGGGAAAACATTCAGTACTTC
-	TRBV5-1	-	TRBJ1-6	CASSGQGVGSSPLHF	TGCGCCAGCAGCGGACAAGGGGTCGGGAGTTCACCCCTCCACTTT
TRBD2	TRBV7-9	-	TRBJ2-7	CASSLIGLAGVRSYEQYF	TGTGCCAGCAGCTTAATCGGACTAGCGGGAGTCCGCTCCTACGAGCAGTACTTC
-	TRBV21-1	-	TRBJ2-7	CASSKGDSGGDSYEQYF	TGTGCCAGCAGCAAAGGGGATAGCGGGGGGGACTCCTACGAGCAGTACTTC
TRBD1	TRBV7-8	once	TRBJ1-1	CASSLTRDRVLSENTEAFF	TGTGCCAGCAGCTTAACCCGGGACAGGGTGTTATCGGAGAACACTGAAGCTTTCTTT
-	TRBV4-1	few	TRBJ2-7	CASSQGFGWGGTYEQYF	TGCGCCAGCAGCCAAGGTTTCGGGTGGGGGGGCACATACGAGCAGTACTTC
TRBD1	TRBV13	-	TRBJ1-1	CASSFRRTGGTEAFF	TGTGCCAGCAGCTTTAGAAGAACAGGGGGCACTGAAGCTTTCTTT
-	TRBV11-3	-	TRBJ2-7	CASSWAEAYEQYF	TGTGCCAGCAGCTGGGCAGAAGCCTACGAGCAGTACTTC
-	TRBV9	-	TRBJ1-1	CASSEGRATEAFF	TGTGCCAGCAGCGAAGGGAGGGCCACTGAAGCTTTCTTT
-	TRBV2	-	TRBJ1-2	CASSELVGRAGYTF	TGTGCCAGCAGTGAATTGGTGGGCAGGGCTGGCTACACCTTC
-	TRBV6-1	-	TRBJ2-7	CASSEGGEVYEQYF	TGTGCCAGCAGTGAAGGGGGGGAGGTTTACGAGCAGTACTTC
TRBD1	TRBV6-2/TRBV6-3	few	TRBJ1-2	CASSYANRGSYTF	TGTGCCAGCAGTTACGCCAACAGGGGAAGCTACACCTTC
-	TRBV4-1	-	TRBJ1-2	CASSQERQVHGYTF	TGCGCCAGCAGCCAAGAGCGTCAGGTCCATGGCTACACCTTC
TRBD2	TRBV5-1	-	TRBJ2-1	CASSREGASYNEQFF	TGCGCCAGCAGCCGGGAGGGCGCCTCCTACAATGAGCAGTTCTTC
TRBD2	TRBV7-9	-	TRBJ2-1	CASPKGTSGSYEQFF	TGTGCCAGCCCCAAAGGGACTAGCGGGAGTTATGAGCAGTTCTTC
TRBD2	TRBV11-3	-	TRBJ2-7	CASSSGRTRVDYEQYF	TGTGCCAGCAGCTCGGGACGGACTAGGGTGGATTACGAGCAGTACTTC
TRBD1	TRBV11-2	-	TRBJ1-3	CASSLLGTGIRSSGNTIYF	TGTGCCAGCAGCTTACTAGGGACAGGGATCCGGAGCTCTGGAAACACCATATATTTT
TRBD1	TRBV4-1	few	TRBJ2-7	CASSAGTGTYEQYF	TGCGCCAGCAGCGCCGGGACAGGGACCTACGAGCAGTACTTC
-	TRBV30	-	TRBJ1-5	CAWGGTGLGNQPQHF	TGTGCCTGGGGGGGTACAGGTCTCGGCAATCAGCCCCAGCATTTT